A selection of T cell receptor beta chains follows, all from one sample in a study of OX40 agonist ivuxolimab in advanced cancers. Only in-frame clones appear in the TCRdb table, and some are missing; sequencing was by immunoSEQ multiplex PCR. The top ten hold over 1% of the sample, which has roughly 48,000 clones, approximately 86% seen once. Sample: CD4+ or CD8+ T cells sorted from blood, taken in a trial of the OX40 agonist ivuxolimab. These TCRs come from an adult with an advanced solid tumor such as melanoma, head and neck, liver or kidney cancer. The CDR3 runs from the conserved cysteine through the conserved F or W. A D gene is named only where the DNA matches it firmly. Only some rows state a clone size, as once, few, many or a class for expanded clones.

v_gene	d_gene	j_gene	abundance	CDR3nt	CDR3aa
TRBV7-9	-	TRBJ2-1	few	TGTGCCAGCAGCTTAGCCGGCGGTGAGCAGTTCTTC	CASSLAGGEQFF
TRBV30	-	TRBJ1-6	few	TGTGCCTGGAGTGTACGCCCTACACTGAGCTCCTATAATTCACCCCTCCACTTT	CAWSVRPTLSSYNSPLHF
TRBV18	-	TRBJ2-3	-	TGTGCCAGCTCACCACTTACAGCTGAACCCACAGATACGCAGTATTTT	CASSPLTAEPTDTQYF
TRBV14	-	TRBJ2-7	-	TGTGCCAGCAGCCAAGACCTCCCCTACGAGCAGTACTTC	CASSQDLPYEQYF
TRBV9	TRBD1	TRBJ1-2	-	TGTGCCAGCAGAAGGGACAGCCTGAATTATGGCTACACCTTC	CASRRDSLNYGYTF
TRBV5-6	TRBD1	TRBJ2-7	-	TGTGCCAGCAGCCCCAGGACAGGGTACGAGCAGTACTTC	CASSPRTGYEQYF
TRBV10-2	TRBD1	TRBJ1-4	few	TGCGCCAGCAGAGGGGACAGTGGCAGGCCTGAAAAACTGTTTTTT	CASRGDSGRPEKLFF
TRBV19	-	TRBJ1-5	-	TGTGCCAGTAGTATTTCCCGGGGGGCTCTACCCTTCAATCAGCCCCAGCATTTT	CASSISRGALPFNQPQHF
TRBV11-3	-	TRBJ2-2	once	TGTGCCAGCAGTCACCGGTCCACCGGGGAGCTGTTTTTT	CASSHRSTGELFF
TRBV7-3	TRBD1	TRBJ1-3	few	TGTGCCAGCAGCCGTTCCACGACAGGGGGCGCGGGAAACACCATATATTTT	CASSRSTTGGAGNTIYF
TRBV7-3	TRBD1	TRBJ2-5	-	TGTGCCAGCAGACGAACAGGGGGCGAGGGAGAGACCCAGTACTTC	CASRRTGGEGETQYF
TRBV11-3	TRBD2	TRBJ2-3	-	TGTGCCAGCAGCTTAAGCGGGGTAATTGGAGATACGCAGTATTTT	CASSLSGVIGDTQYF
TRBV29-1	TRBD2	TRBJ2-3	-	TGCAGCGTTGAACCCGGACTAGCGGGGGGATATACGCAGTATTTT	CSVEPGLAGGYTQYF
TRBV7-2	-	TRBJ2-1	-	TGTGCCAGCAGCTTGGCGGGTCGGGCTGGAAATGAGCAGTTCTTC	CASSLAGRAGNEQFF
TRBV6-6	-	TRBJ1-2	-	TGTGCCAGCAGTTACGCAGGGGCACGTGGCTACACCTTC	CASSYAGARGYTF
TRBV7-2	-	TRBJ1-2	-	TGTGCCAGCAGCTTAGCCGGGGGACGGGGGGCCGCTAACTATGGCTACACCTTC	CASSLAGGRGAANYGYTF
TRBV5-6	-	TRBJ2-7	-	TGTGCCAGCAGCTTGGTGGTGGGACTGGGCGAGCAGTACTTC	CASSLVVGLGEQYF
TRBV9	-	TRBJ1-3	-	TGTGCCAGCAGCGTAGGGTCAGGTTCTGGAAACACCATATATTTT	CASSVGSGSGNTIYF
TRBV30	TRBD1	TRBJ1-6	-	TGTGCCTGGAGTGGAACAGGGGGATCACCCCTCCACTTT	CAWSGTGGSPLHF
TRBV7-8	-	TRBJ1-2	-	TGTGCCAGCAGCTTACAGTTCCTCTATGGCTACACCTTC	CASSLQFLYGYTF
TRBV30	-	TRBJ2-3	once	TGTGCCTGGAGTCACCGATCGACGGGTACGCAGTATTTT	CAWSHRSTGTQYF
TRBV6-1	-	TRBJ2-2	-	TGTGCCAGCAGTGAAGTGGGGGCAACCGGGGAGCTGTTTTTT	CASSEVGATGELFF
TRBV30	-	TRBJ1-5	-	TGTGCCTGGGGGGGACAAGGAAATCAGCCCCAGCATTTT	CAWGGQGNQPQHF
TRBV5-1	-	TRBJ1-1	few	TGCGCCAGCAGTCCGGTCGGTGACACTGAAGCTTTCTTT	CASSPVGDTEAFF
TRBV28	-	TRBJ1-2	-	TGTGCCAGCAGTGGTCTGGGGCTCTATGGCTACACCTTC	CASSGLGLYGYTF
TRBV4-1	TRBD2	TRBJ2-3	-	TGCGCCAGCAGCCAAGATCGGGCTGGGGCGGGGGGGCAACGAGATACGCAGTATTTT	CASSQDRAGAGGQRDTQYF
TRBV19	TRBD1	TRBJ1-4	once	TGTGCCAGTAGTCGGACAGGACTAACTAATGAAAAACTGTTTTTT	CASSRTGLTNEKLFF
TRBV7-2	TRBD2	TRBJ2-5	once	TGTGCCAGCAGCTTAGGGCTGCTAGCGGGAGAAGAGACCCAGTACTTC	CASSLGLLAGEETQYF
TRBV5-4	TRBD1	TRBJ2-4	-	TGTGCCAGCAGCTTGGGGACAGGAATAGCCAAAAACATTCAGTACTTC	CASSLGTGIAKNIQYF
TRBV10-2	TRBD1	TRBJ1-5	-	TGCGCCAGCCGCGGACAGGGAGGCAATCAGCCCCAGCATTTT	CASRGQGGNQPQHF
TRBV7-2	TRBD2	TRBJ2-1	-	TGTGCCAGCAGCTTATACAGAGCGGGGGCGAGGGGCAATGAGCAGTTCTTC	CASSLYRAGARGNEQFF
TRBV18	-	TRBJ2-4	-	TGTGCCAGCTCACCATTGAGGGCGAGCCAAGCCAAAAACATTCAGTACTTC	CASSPLRASQAKNIQYF
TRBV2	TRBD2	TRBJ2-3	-	TGTGCCAGCAGCCCGGGACTAGTCGTAACAGATACGCAGTATTTT	CASSPGLVVTDTQYF
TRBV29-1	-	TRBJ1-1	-	TGCAGCGTTGACAGGACAGTGAACACTGAAGCTTTCTTT	CSVDRTVNTEAFF
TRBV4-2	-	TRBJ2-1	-	TGTGCCAGCAGCCAAGAACTGGGGGGGGCCGCTAATGAGCAGTTCTTC	CASSQELGGAANEQFF
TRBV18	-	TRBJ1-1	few	TGTGCCAGCTCCCGAACAGATAACACTGAAGCTTTCTTT	CASSRTDNTEAFF